This T cell receptor beta chain was captured by sequencing in a study of shared clonotypes between healthy human individuals. Study observations and caveats: Clonotype sharing across four donors was observed for around 5% of naive CD4 clonotypes.

This was a deep-level run. Each cell subset's genomic DNA was divided evenly among several immunoSEQ plates. Profiled with immunoSEQ multiplex PCR; TCRdb holds only in-frame clones, not every one. This table has 800,000 or so clones, about 96% appearing once. Naive CD8 cells lacked CD45RO and underwent positive selection for CCR7, leaving out terminally differentiated effector memory CD45RA+ cells. Each donor was a Caucasian adult residing in Nashville, Tennessee. In the case of this clone: The target antigen is unknown.

This clonotype was sampled from a man in his thirties or forties in good health. The sequenced sample was naive CD8+ T cells sorted from blood.

The CDR3 nucleotides are TGCAGCGTTGAGGCGGGGACGAATGAAAAACTGTTTTTT. Amino acids: CSVEAGTNEKLFF. J is TRBJ1-4 and V is TRBV29-1; tentatively, D is TRBD1 (5 bases). This CDR3 spans 13 amino acids. CDR1 SQVTM and CDR2 ANQGSEA come from the germline V gene. Trimming stripped 3 bases from V and 5 bases from J, with 10 bases between.